This T cell receptor (beta chain) appears in the sequencing data of a study of cytomegalovirus exposure and HLA in healthy donors. The germline CDR1 and CDR2 sequences are LNHDA and SQIVND (reference sequence). This CDR3 is 15 amino acids long. Deletions cut 3 bases from V and 3 bases from J, with 15 bases between. PCR involved 60 Vbeta and 13 Jbeta primers. Method: immunoSEQ multiplex PCR; TCRdb's copy keeps in-frame clones and lacks some. The table lists around 130,000 clones, 65% to 90% of them singletons. This receptor was identified in a male donor in good health and CMV-seropositive. The chain joins TRBV19 to TRBJ2-7, with a tentative D call TRBD2 (6 bases). The specimen was PBMCs. The CDR3, as DNA: TGTGCCAGTAGTATGTCCCTTAGCGGACACTACGAGCAGTACTTC. Translated: CASSMSLSGHYEQYF.